These T cell receptor beta chains were read from a single sample in a study of blood T cell repertoires in COVID-19. Data came from immunoSEQ multiplex PCR; TCRdb stores just in-frame clones and leaves some out. The table shows about 310,000 clones, with 85% to 90% occurring only once. Sequencing was done on a sample of PBMCs or T cells enriched from blood (not recorded which). These receptors originate from a woman aged 25 to 45 who had recovered from COVID-19. CDR3s include the opening cysteine and the closing phenylalanine or tryptophan. D genes are given only for firm matches. Clone size appears in some rows only: once, few, many, or a class for an expanded clone.

clone size	V gene	D gene	J gene	CDR3 protein	CDR3 DNA
.	TRBV6-5	.	TRBJ1-1	CASSFSDSENTEAFF	TGTGCCAGCAGTTTCTCGGACAGCGAGAACACTGAAGCTTTCTTT
once	TRBV3-1/TRBV3-2	.	TRBJ2-1	CASSQRVGRVPNEQFF	TGTGCCAGCAGCCAGCGGGTGGGGAGAGTCCCCAATGAGCAGTTCTTC
.	TRBV6-5	TRBD1	TRBJ1-1	CASNTQGTTEAFF	TGTGCCAGCAACACACAGGGGACCACTGAAGCTTTCTTT
once	TRBV24-1	.	TRBJ2-3	CATAAASTDTQYF	TGTGCCACCGCGGCGGCTAGCACAGATACGCAGTATTTT
.	TRBV7-9	TRBD1	TRBJ1-6	CASSRETGSDYGSPLHF	TGTGCCAGCAGCCGGGAGACAGGGTCGGACTACGGTTCACCCCTCCACTTT
.	TRBV5-1	.	TRBJ2-7	CASSLADQSMPLYEQYF	TGCGCCAGCAGCTTGGCCGATCAGTCGATGCCCCTCTACGAGCAGTACTTC
.	TRBV29-1	.	TRBJ1-1	CSVEGRGTEAFF	TGCAGCGTTGAAGGGAGGGGCACTGAAGCTTTCTTT
few	TRBV15	TRBD2	TRBJ2-7	CATSRVSGSRSYEQYF	TGTGCCACCAGCAGAGTTAGCGGGAGTCGTTCCTACGAGCAGTACTTC
.	TRBV18	.	TRBJ2-5	CASSPGQSGETQYF	TGTGCCAGCTCACCCGGACAGTCTGGCGAGACCCAGTACTTC
.	TRBV6-5	TRBD2	TRBJ2-1	CASSPPGLGVREQFF	TGTGCCAGCAGCCCCCCGGGACTAGGAGTCCGCGAGCAGTTCTTC
.	TRBV18	TRBD1	TRBJ1-3	CASSPGQGVGNTIYF	TGTGCCAGCTCGCCGGGACAGGGGGTCGGAAACACCATATATTTT